This TCR beta chain appears in the sequencing data of a study of blood T cell repertoires in COVID-19. The CDR3 length is 13 residues. Trimming removed 2 bases from V and 6 bases from J, with 10 bases in between. Germline V gives CDR1 LNHDA, CDR2 SQIVND (reference sequence). Some clones are missing from TCRdb's copy, which holds only in-frame ones; the method was immunoSEQ multiplex PCR. In the table there are about 300,000 clones, 80% to 90% of which are singletons. This TCR came from a man younger than 35 who had recovered from COVID-19. V usage is TRBV19 and J usage is TRBJ1-1, with TRBD1 as a possible D gene (5 bases). Sequencing was done on a sample of peripheral blood. As DNA, the CDR3 is TGTGCCAGTAGTATACCCCCAGGGTCTGAAGCTTTCTTT. The encoded protein is CASSIPPGSEAFF.